This T cell receptor (beta chain) originates from a study of blood T cell repertoires in COVID-19. As for the study in general: Some COVID-19 samples were acute and others convalescent; all came from the United States, Italy and Spain.

Authors' analysis steps: Estimation of nucleated cell counts relied on the amplification of reference gene primers. Only in-frame clones appear in the TCRdb table, and some are missing; sequencing was by immunoSEQ multiplex PCR. Clonal size and the V and J genes are those of that table, whereas D and trimming came from the DNA. The sample contains 150,000 to 200,000 clones, around 80% of which appear only once. This CDR3 contains 15 residues. V shed 5 bases, J shed 8 bases, and the junction held 8 bases outside the gene matches. CDR1 is SGHTA and CDR2 is FQGNSA in the germline V gene. The sequence derives from a man between 70 and 80 years old with active or convalescent COVID-19. Sequenced: peripheral blood. J is TRBJ1-4 and V is TRBV7-2, with TRBD1 identical over 10 bases. CDR3 sequence (DNA): TGTGCCAGCAGCCCAGTGGGACAGGGGCGAGAAAAACTGTTTTTT. Translating it yields CASSPVGQGREKLFF.